This record covers a single T cell receptor (beta chain). This record comes from a study of blood T cell repertoires in COVID-19. Whole-study context: The United States, Italy and Spain were the sources of the acute and convalescent COVID-19 samples. PBMCs, B-cell-depleted T cells, or T cells provided the cDNA or gDNA that made up the material.

Original handling: Estimation of nucleated cell counts relied on the amplification of reference gene primers. The assay was immunoSEQ multiplex PCR, and TCRdb's table has in-frame clones only and misses some. That table furnishes V, J and clone size, whereas the DNA furnished D and trimming. The sample contains under 55,000 clones, approximately 80% of which appear only once. The CDR3 is 15 amino acids. Germline V gene lookup returns CDR1 SNHLY and CDR2 FYNNEI. After removal of 7 bases from V and 8 bases from J, the junction contained 10 bases not matched to a gene. V usage is TRBV2 and J usage is TRBJ1-6, with 8 bases identical to TRBD1. What was sequenced was peripheral blood. This TCR came from a man aged 45-65 years with acute or convalescent COVID-19. The CDR3 bases are TGTGCCAGCATCCCAGGGGGCGTTGGCGATTCACCCCTCCACTTT. This translates into CASIPGGVGDSPLHF.